The T cell receptor (beta chain) described here comes from a study of cytomegalovirus exposure and HLA in healthy donors. The study ran its PCR with 60 Vbeta and 13 Jbeta primers. The repertoire was sequenced with immunoSEQ multiplex PCR; TCRdb's copy has only in-frame clones and lacks some. The sample holds 150,000 or so clones, more than 9.5% seen once. With 5 bases removed from V and 6 bases from J, the gap between germline ends came to 13 bases. CDR3 length equals 14 residues. In germline, CDR1 is LNHDA, CDR2 SQIVND (reference sequence). The clonotype was recovered from a man in his fifties in good health and CMV-seronegative. Sequencing used PBMCs. This chain uses TRBV19 with TRBJ2-2; possible D gene TRBD2, 6 bases. CDR3 protein: CASSAGTYPGELFF. Here the CDR3 DNA reads TGTGCCAGTAGTGCAGGGACTTACCCCGGGGAGCTGTTTTTT.